The entry that follows covers one T cell receptor beta chain sequence. This entry is derived from a study of blood T cell repertoires in COVID-19. Libraries were prepared by immunoSEQ multiplex PCR; TCRdb keeps only in-frame clonotypes and omits some of them. The data contain about 130,000 clones, 90% to 95% of them singletons. V dropped 4 bases and J dropped 3; count of bases not matched to a gene: 13. The CDR3 extends over 19 amino acids. CDR1 is MNHEY, CDR2 SMNVEV, per germline (reference sequence). This receptor was identified in a man in his fifties with COVID-19, enrolled during active disease. The gene calls are TRBV27 and TRBJ2-2; 11 positions agree with TRBD2. Input material: peripheral blood. The CDR3 region is CASSSVSSGRGRDTGELFF. In nucleotides, the CDR3 is TGTGCCAGCAGTTCCGTGAGTAGCGGGAGGGGGCGAGACACCGGGGAGCTGTTTTTT.